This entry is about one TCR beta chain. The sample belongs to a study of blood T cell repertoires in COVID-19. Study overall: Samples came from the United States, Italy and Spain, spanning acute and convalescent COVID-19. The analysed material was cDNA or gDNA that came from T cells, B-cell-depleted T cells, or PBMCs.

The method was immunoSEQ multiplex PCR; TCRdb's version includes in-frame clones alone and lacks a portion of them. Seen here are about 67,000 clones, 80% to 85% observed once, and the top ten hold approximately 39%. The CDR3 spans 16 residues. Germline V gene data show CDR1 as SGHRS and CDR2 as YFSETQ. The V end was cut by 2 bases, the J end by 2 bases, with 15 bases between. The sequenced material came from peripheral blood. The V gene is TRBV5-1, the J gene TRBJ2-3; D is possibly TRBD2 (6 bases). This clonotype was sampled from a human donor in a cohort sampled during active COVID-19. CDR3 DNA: TGCGCCAGCAGCTTATATTCTCGGGGGTACACAGATACGCAGTATTTT. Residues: CASSLYSRGYTDTQYF.